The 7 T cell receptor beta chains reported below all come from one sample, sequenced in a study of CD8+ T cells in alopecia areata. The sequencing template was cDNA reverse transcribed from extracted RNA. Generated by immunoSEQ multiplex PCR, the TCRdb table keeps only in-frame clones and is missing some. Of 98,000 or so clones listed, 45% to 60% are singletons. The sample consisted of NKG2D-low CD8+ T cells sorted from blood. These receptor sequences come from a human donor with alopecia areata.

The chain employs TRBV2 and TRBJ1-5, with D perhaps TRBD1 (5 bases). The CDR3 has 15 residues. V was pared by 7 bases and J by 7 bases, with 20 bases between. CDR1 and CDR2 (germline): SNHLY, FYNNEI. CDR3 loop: CASTFDWAGGQPQHF. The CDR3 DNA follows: TGTGCCAGCACCTTCGATTGGGCTGGGGGACAGCCCCAGCATTTT.

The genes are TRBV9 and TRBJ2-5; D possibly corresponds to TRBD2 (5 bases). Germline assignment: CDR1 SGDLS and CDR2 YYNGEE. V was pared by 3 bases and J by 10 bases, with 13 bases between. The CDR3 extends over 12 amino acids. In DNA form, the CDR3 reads TGTGCCAGCAGCGCGAACAGCGGTTACCAGTACTTC. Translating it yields CASSANSGYQYF.

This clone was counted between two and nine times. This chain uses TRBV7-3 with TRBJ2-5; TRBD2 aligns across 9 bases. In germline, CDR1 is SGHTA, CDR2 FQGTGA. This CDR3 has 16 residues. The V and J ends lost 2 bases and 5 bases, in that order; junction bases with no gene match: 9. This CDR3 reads CASSLGAGGPLETQYF. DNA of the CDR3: TGTGCCAGCAGCTTAGGCGCGGGAGGGCCCCTGGAGACCCAGTACTTC.

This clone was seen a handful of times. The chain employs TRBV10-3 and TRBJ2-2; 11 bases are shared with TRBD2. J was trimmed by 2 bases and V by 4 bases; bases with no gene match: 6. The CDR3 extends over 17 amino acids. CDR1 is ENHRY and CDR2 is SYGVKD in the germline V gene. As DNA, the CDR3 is TGTGCCATCAGTGCATTTACTAGCGGGAGTAACACCGGGGAGCTGTTTTTT. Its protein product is CAISAFTSGSNTGELFF.

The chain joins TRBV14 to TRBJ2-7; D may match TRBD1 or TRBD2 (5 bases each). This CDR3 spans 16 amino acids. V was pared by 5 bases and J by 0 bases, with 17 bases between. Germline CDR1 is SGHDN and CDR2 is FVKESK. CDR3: CASSGDGSRSSYEQYF. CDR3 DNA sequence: TGTGCCAGCAGCGGGGACGGATCTAGGTCCTCCTACGAGCAGTACTTC.

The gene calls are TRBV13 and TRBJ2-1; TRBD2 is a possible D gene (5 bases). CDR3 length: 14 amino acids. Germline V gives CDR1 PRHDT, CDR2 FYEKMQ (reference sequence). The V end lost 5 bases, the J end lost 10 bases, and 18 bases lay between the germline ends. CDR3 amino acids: CASSQEDFRSEQFF. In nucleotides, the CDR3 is TGTGCCAGCAGCCAGGAGGACTTCCGATCCGAGCAGTTCTTC.

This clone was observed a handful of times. CDR3 sequence: CASKTGAHGYTF. Written as DNA, the CDR3 is TGTGCCAGTAAGACAGGGGCCCATGGCTACACCTTC. The rearrangement links TRBV19 to TRBJ1-2, with TRBD1 identical over 8 bases. After removal of 7 bases from V and 6 bases from J, the junction contained 4 bases not matched to a gene. CDR1 LNHDA and CDR2 SQIVND come from the germline V gene (reference sequence). The CDR3 length is 12 residues.